This is a list of T cell receptor beta chains from one sample in a study of OX40 agonist ivuxolimab in advanced cancers. Here immunoSEQ multiplex PCR was the method, and the copy in TCRdb shows in-frame clones only, minus some. The repertoire includes tens of thousands of clones, over 75% of them detected once, and approximately 0.4% sits in the top ten. Sequenced material: CD4+ or CD8+ T cells sorted from blood, taken in a trial of the OX40 agonist ivuxolimab. All receptors derive from an adult with an advanced solid tumor such as melanoma, head and neck, liver or kidney cancer. CDR3s include the opening cysteine and the closing phenylalanine or tryptophan.

V	length	J	CDR3
TRBV9	16	TRBJ2-1	CASSPRAGGPINEQFF
TRBV7-8	19	TRBJ1-1	CASSLPSAKVYGLRSEAFF
TRBV5-1	15	TRBJ2-1	CASSPRLAGNNEQFF
TRBV5-1	12	TRBJ1-2	CASTQGNYGYTF
TRBV7-9	17	TRBJ2-3	CASSLDPGLVVGDTQYF
TRBV27	14	TRBJ2-4	CASSADRGKNIQYF
TRBV7-8	15	TRBJ2-1	CASSSTGSGYNEQFF
TRBV14	17	TRBJ2-1	CASSHIRGQTFGNEQFF
TRBV5-4	15	TRBJ2-1	CASSPGPSTYNEQFF
TRBV12-5	15	TRBJ1-1	CASGLVRGANTEAFF
TRBV28	16	TRBJ2-5	CASSQLSGGRGETQYF
TRBV11-3	14	TRBJ2-1	CASTGVFRDAEQFF
TRBV5-5	18	TRBJ2-7	CASSSLTRTGARTNEQYF
TRBV6-6	14	TRBJ1-5	CASSDRANGQPQHF
TRBV30	14	TRBJ2-7	CAWGTGLSSYEQYF
TRBV6-5	14	TRBJ2-2	CASSYSIKIGELFF
TRBV19	15	TRBJ1-5	CASSRLGREDQPQHF
TRBV15	14	TRBJ1-5	CATSRDPDAQPQHF
TRBV29-1	12	TRBJ2-2	CSVERTTGELFF
TRBV7-9	12	TRBJ2-2	CASTLDGGELFF
TRBV28	12	TRBJ2-7	CASRKGGREQYF
TRBV10-3	12	TRBJ1-4	CAIRDDREKLFF
TRBV10-3	16	TRBJ1-2	CAITGGQGATNYGYTF
TRBV14	12	TRBJ1-2	CASSQGIYGYTF
TRBV29-1	14	TRBJ2-1	CSVELQRQGNEQFF
TRBV2	13	TRBJ1-5	CANSLEGNQPQHF
TRBV19	13	TRBJ2-5	CASRSQGVGTQYF
TRBV7-8	13	TRBJ1-1	CASSLVGQGEAFF
TRBV7-8	14	TRBJ2-7	CASSLRTGIYEQYF
TRBV9	16	TRBJ2-1	CASSVGTSGHYNEQFF
TRBV9	18	TRBJ2-1	CASSVGLSGTSTYNEQFF
TRBV19	14	-	CASSASGPIYEQYF
TRBV10-3	15	TRBJ2-7	CAISESKGNNYEQYF
TRBV15	15	TRBJ2-5	CATSRGGGGQETQYF
TRBV27	15	TRBJ1-5	CASSFTGTGEQPQHF
TRBV18	13	TRBJ1-2	CASSPDRGYGYTF
TRBV2	13	TRBJ2-3	CASRGQGADTQYF
TRBV2	14	TRBJ1-6	CASRGTGSGSPLHF
TRBV11-2	15	TRBJ2-7	CASSRPGLAGEEQYF
TRBV5-1	15	TRBJ2-7	CASSLDGRSSYEQYF
TRBV25-1	14	TRBJ2-3	CASSEIGLQDTQYF
TRBV28	14	TRBJ2-7	CASSLSTGGIEQYF
TRBV2	13	TRBJ2-7	CASSGAGVNEQYF
TRBV11-3	13	TRBJ1-5	CASSFDSNQPQHF
TRBV5-6	15	TRBJ1-4	CASSGGGRLNEKLFF
TRBV14	13	TRBJ1-1	CASSLQGATEAFF
TRBV5-6	14	TRBJ2-7	CASSFGQGRYEQYF
TRBV2	15	TRBJ1-2	CASSGQGAANYGYTF